This is a list of T cell receptor beta chains from one sample in a study of T-cell reconstitution after alpha-beta-depleted transplantation in children. Using its own MiXCR run on the PCR reads, TCRdb lists one record per CDR3 protein. Here the sample spans more than 500,000 distinct CDR3 sequences, approximately 10% being singletons. The sample in question was PBMCs, mostly from graft donor cells, obtained 180 days after TCRalphabeta/CD19-depleted stem cell transplant. The receptors here all came from a female patient between 2 and 15 years old who had a stem cell transplant for aplastic anemia, so the T cells may come from the graft donor. CDR3s include the opening cysteine and the closing phenylalanine or tryptophan. A D gene is named only where the DNA matches it firmly. Expanded clones get a size class; other rows say once, few or many, or leave the size out.

v_call	j_call	clone_size	d_call	cdr3_aa	cdr3_nt
TRBV24-1	TRBJ2-1	many	.	CATSGGSSYNEQFF	TGTGCCACCAGTGGGGGGAGCTCCTACAATGAGCAGTTCTTC
TRBV30	TRBJ1-3	.	.	CAWSVLGRGGGNTIYF	TGTGCCTGGAGTGTACTCGGCAGGGGCGGGGGAAACACCATATATTTT
TRBV5-1	TRBJ2-2	few	TRBD2	CASSLVPSGRVANTGELFF	TGCGCCAGCAGCTTGGTGCCTAGCGGGAGAGTTGCGAACACCGGGGAGCTGTTTTTT
TRBV29-1	TRBJ2-3	many	TRBD2	CSSSGMGGDMDTQYF	TGCAGCTCCTCGGGAATGGGAGGGGATATGGATACGCAGTATTTT
TRBV18	TRBJ2-1	many	.	CASSPTSRDNEQFF	TGTGCCAGCTCACCTACTAGTAGGGACAATGAGCAGTTCTTC
TRBV27	TRBJ2-7	.	.	CASSPQWEIYEQYF	TGTGCCAGCAGTCCGCAATGGGAGATCTACGAGCAGTACTTC
TRBV5-1	TRBJ1-3	few	TRBD1	CASSLGDRAFAGNTIYF	TGCGCCAGCAGCTTGGGCGACAGGGCTTTTGCTGGAAACACCATATATTTT
TRBV6-1	TRBJ2-1	.	TRBD1	CATRQGPNNEQFF	TGTGCCACCCGACAGGGGCCTAACAATGAGCAGTTCTTC
TRBV6-5	TRBJ1-1	.	.	CASSYGGGREAFF	TGTGCCAGCAGTTACGGGGGCGGGCGAGAAGCTTTCTTT
TRBV4-3	TRBJ1-2	few	.	CASSQDYVRYTF	TGCGCCAGCAGCCAAGATTACGTGCGCTACACCTTC
TRBV9	TRBJ2-3	.	.	CASSARTDSTDTQYF	TGTGCCAGCAGCGCTAGGACGGATAGCACAGATACGCAGTATTTT
TRBV11-1	TRBJ2-3	few	.	CASSLDRQVWAQYF	TGTGCCAGCAGCTTGGACCGACAGGTGTGGGCGCAGTATTTT
TRBV13	TRBJ2-1	.	.	CASSFQPIDLPDEQFF	TGTGCCAGCAGCTTTCAACCCATAGATCTCCCTGATGAGCAGTTCTTC
TRBV14	TRBJ1-1	few	TRBD1	CASSRTGGLAFF	TGTGCCAGCAGCAGGACAGGGGGGTTAGCTTTCTTT
TRBV20-1	TRBJ2-5	many	.	CSASMGNQETQYF	TGCAGTGCTAGCATGGGGAACCAAGAGACCCAGTACTTC
TRBV29-1	TRBJ1-3	.	.	CSVRDGILPGNTIYF	TGCAGCGTTAGGGACGGCATCCTGCCTGGAAACACCATATATTTT
TRBV18	TRBJ2-7	.	TRBD1	CASSPGTGFTYEQYF	TGTGCCAGCTCCCCGGGGACAGGCTTTACCTACGAGCAGTACTTC